The clone carrying this T cell receptor (beta chain) is judged medium-sized. Using immunoSEQ multiplex PCR, the repertoire was profiled, and TCRdb retains in-frame clones only, with some absent. This sample has 140,000 or so clones; roughly 94% occur once, and the top ten carry more than 13%. Trimming left V 6 bases short and J 1 base short, with 28 bases between. The length of the CDR3 is 20 residues. Germline V gene lookup returns CDR1 KGHDR and CDR2 SFDVKD. The source of the sample is a study of control samples from healthy donors and cancer patients. The specimen sequenced was PBMCs. The rearrangement uses TRBV24-1 and TRBJ2-3; possibly TRBD1 for D (7 bases). This sequence originates from a man in his sixties with colorectal cancer. The CDR3 DNA follows: TGTGCCACCAGTACACATGATGAAACCCAGGGGGGTCATGGCACAGATACGCAGTATTTT. Its protein is CATSTHDETQGGHGTDTQYF.